The 6 T cell receptor beta chains presented below share a single source sample, sequenced in a study of blood T cells in healthy people across ages. PCR was performed a second time for roughly 7 to 12 cycles using a sample-barcoded 5' primer and a J-beta primer mix. TCRdb reprocessed the 5' RACE reads via MiXCR and lists one record per CDR3 protein. The sample records 450,000 to 650,000 distinct CDR3 sequences, around 24% being singletons. These same data were also listed under a study on T cells of mothers and their children.

The sequenced sample consisted of blood. The receptors were gathered from a boy between 10 and 17 years old in good health.

The chain carries TRBV27 and TRBJ2-7; TRBD1 agrees at 12 bases. Trimming took 4 bases from V and 4 from J; bases not matched to a gene: 5. Germline V CDR1 and CDR2: MNHEY, SMNVEV (reference sequence). The CDR3 is 15 residues long. CDR3: CASSYGTGGLYEQYF. CDR3 DNA sequence: TGTGCCAGCAGTTACGGGACAGGGGGCTTGTACGAGCAGTACTTC.

V is TRBV20-1 and J is TRBJ2-7; D call uncertain. Germline values: CDR1 DFQATT, CDR2 SNEGSKA (reference sequence). Trimming stripped 4 bases from V and 0 bases from J, with 16 bases between. The CDR3 covers 15 residues. For the CDR3, the DNA is TGCAGTGCTACCGGCGGCGACTGGTACTCCTACGAGCAGTACTTC. Encoded protein: CSATGGDWYSYEQYF.

This clonotype was seen a few times. The rearrangement joins TRBV24-1 to TRBJ1-4; D is ambiguous. Germline V CDR1 and CDR2: KGHDR, SFDVKD. The length of the CDR3 is 15 residues. V gave up 1 base and J gave up 1 base, with 6 bases separating them. CDR3 nucleotides: TGTGCCACCAGTGATTTCAACAAAACTAATGAAAAACTGTTTTTT. Protein: CATSDFNKTNEKLFF.

This clonotype was seen at least ten times. The chain is built from TRBV4-1 and TRBJ2-5; tentative D call: TRBD1 (6 bases). Germline loops: CDR1 MGHRA, CDR2 YSYEKL. CDR3 length: 15 amino acids. V was pared by 0 bases and J by 5 bases, with 13 bases between. The CDR3 protein is CASSQDGSGDETQYF. The CDR3 nucleotides are TGCGCCAGCAGCCAAGACGGTTCAGGGGACGAGACCCAGTACTTC.

The chain uses TRBV7-2 and TRBJ1-1; perhaps TRBD1 as D (5 bases). The V and J ends lost 2 bases and 2 bases respectively, with 15 bases between them. Germline CDR1 reads SGHTA; CDR2 reads FQGNSA. The CDR3 loop spans 16 amino acids. The DNA for the CDR3 is TGTGCCAGCAGCTTATGGGGCGCCGGGTCAAACACTGAAGCTTTCTTT. The encoded protein is CASSLWGAGSNTEAFF.

This clonotype came up a few times. The V call is TRBV20-1, the J call TRBJ1-2; D ambiguous. CDR1 is DFQATT and CDR2 is SNEGSKA in the germline V gene (reference sequence). This CDR3 has 11 amino acids. V was cut by 0 bases and J by 8 bases, with 7 bases left in between. The CDR3 protein is CSARDWRGYTF. CDR3 coding DNA: TGCAGTGCTAGAGATTGGCGGGGCTACACCTTC.